The T cell receptor beta chain described here comes from a study of response to subunit inactivated influenza vaccine. MiXCR, applied by TCRdb to the RT-PCR reads, yields one record per CDR3 protein. The sample comprises about 700,000 distinct CDR3 sequences, about 15% of which are singletons, and around 6.5% rests with the top ten. Findings and limits, study-wide: That few new T cells are recruited by each seasonal influenza vaccination was the authors' suggestion.

This clonotype occurred a few times. Antigen unknown. CDR3 length: 16 residues. Germline V gene lookup returns CDR1 SGHRS and CDR2 YFSETQ. With 3 bases clipped from V and 4 bases from J, the junction kept 13 bases outside the gene matches. The chain links TRBV5-1 to TRBJ2-7; 7 nucleotides match TRBD2. This specimen consisted of PBMCs from blood, obtained 14 to 15 days before vaccination. The clonotype comes from a man in his forties or fifties who received an inactivated influenza vaccine. DNA for the CDR3: TGCGCCAGCAGCTACGGAGGGGCGGGAGAAGGGTACGAGCAGTACTTC. It is translated as CASSYGGAGEGYEQYF.